This TCR beta chain was identified in a study of shared clonotypes between healthy human individuals. This CDR3 has 13 residues. The ends lost 0 bases at V and 8 bases at J; junction bases unmatched: 1. Germline V lookup: CDR1 MGHRA, CDR2 YSYEKL. In the original analysis: ImmunoSEQ only sent back junction sequences with no quality scores, so filtering was done differently. The assay was immunoSEQ multiplex PCR, and TCRdb's table has in-frame clones only and misses some. V and J calls and clone size are those listed in that table; D and trimming were worked out from the DNA. The sample records some 680,000 clones, 55% to 85% being singletons.

The receptor was isolated from a woman aged 25 to 39 in good health. The sample consisted of memory CD4+ T cells sorted from blood. Stated subset: CD45RA-negative fraction. The chain links TRBV4-1 to TRBJ2-1; 7 bases line up with TRBD2. The CDR3 DNA sequence: TGCGCCAGCAGCCAAGATGGGGGGGATGAGCAGTTCTTC. It codes for CASSQDGGDEQFF.